A selection of T cell receptor beta chains follows, all from one sample in a study of CD8 T cells in Susac syndrome. TCRdb called the immunoSEQ multiplex PCR reads again in MiXCR, with one record for every CDR3 protein. The table includes 120,000 or so distinct CDR3 sequences, 96% detected once. Sequencing input: CD4+ T cells from PBMCs. The receptor set was obtained from a human donor with Susac syndrome. The CDR3 runs from the conserved cysteine through the conserved F or W. A D gene is named only where the DNA matches it firmly. Size is omitted from some rows. Given values are once, few, many or a class for expanded clones.

TRBJ2-3 12 TRBV2 - - CASSHRADTQYF TGTGCCAGCAGTCACAGGGCAGATACGCAGTATTTT
TRBJ2-1 17 TRBV5-6 - TRBD2 CASSHLSGTSVDNEQFF TGTGCCAGCAGCCATCTCTCCGGGACTAGTGTCGACAATGAGCAGTTCTTC
TRBJ2-2 16 TRBV5-6 - TRBD1 CASSPLRTGGTGELFF TGTGCCAGCAGCCCACTCAGGACAGGGGGCACCGGGGAGCTGTTTTTT
TRBJ1-3 12 TRBV9 - - CASNGNGNTIYF TGTGCCAGCAACGGTAATGGAAACACCATATATTTT
TRBJ2-7 14 TRBV29-1 - - CSVGILDRAYEQYF TGCAGCGTTGGGATTTTGGACAGAGCCTACGAGCAGTACTTC
TRBJ2-5 14 TRBV2 once - CASAPRGIQETQYF TGTGCCAGCGCCCCCAGGGGTATCCAAGAGACCCAGTACTTC
TRBJ2-2 15 TRBV29-1 - TRBD1 CSVESTGTGFGELFF TGCAGCGTTGAATCTACCGGGACAGGGTTCGGGGAGCTGTTTTTT
TRBJ1-2 11 TRBV28 - - CASTKEGGYTF TGTGCCAGCACTAAAGAGGGAGGCTACACCTTC
TRBJ2-1 15 TRBV2 - - CASSEGGFSYNEQFF TGTGCCAGCAGTGAAGGGGGGTTTTCCTACAATGAGCAGTTCTTC
TRBJ2-7 15 TRBV3-1 - - CASSQRDGPYYEQYF TGTGCCAGCAGCCAAAGGGACGGCCCGTACTACGAGCAGTACTTC
TRBJ2-2 13 TRBV12-3/TRBV12-4 - TRBD1 CASRTGQVGELFF TGTGCCAGCAGGACAGGGCAAGTCGGGGAGCTGTTTTTT
TRBJ2-6 18 TRBV12-3/TRBV12-4 once TRBD1 CASSSRDRPIAGANVLTF TGTGCCAGCAGTTCCCGGGACAGGCCCATCGCTGGGGCCAACGTCCTGACTTTC
TRBJ2-7 17 TRBV20-1 - TRBD2 CSARDSRGGPSSYEQYF TGCAGTGCTAGAGATAGTCGCGGGGGGCCGAGCTCCTACGAGCAGTACTTC
TRBJ2-1 13 TRBV29-1 once TRBD2 CSVSGRAFREQFF TGCAGCGTTAGCGGGAGGGCCTTCCGTGAGCAGTTCTTC
TRBJ2-5 14 TRBV5-1 - - CASSLTGPQETQYF TGCGCCAGCAGCCTCACGGGACCACAAGAGACCCAGTACTTC
TRBJ2-3 16 TRBV27 - TRBD2 CASSDLSGRATDTQYF TGTGCCAGCAGTGATCTTAGCGGGAGGGCCACAGATACGCAGTATTTT
TRBJ2-3 15 TRBV2 - TRBD2 CASIFSGGPGDTQYF TGTGCCAGCATCTTCTCGGGAGGGCCGGGAGATACGCAGTATTTT
TRBJ1-5 12 TRBV30 - - CAWGVGNQPQHF TGTGCCTGGGGCGTCGGCAATCAGCCCCAGCATTTT
TRBJ2-1 13 TRBV29-1 - TRBD2 CSSGGRAYNEQFF TGCAGCTCTGGCGGGAGGGCCTACAATGAGCAGTTCTTC
TRBJ2-5 17 TRBV1 - - CTSSLPSPSGGQETQYF TGCACCAGCAGCCTACCCAGTCCTAGCGGGGGTCAAGAGACCCAGTACTTC
TRBJ2-1 11 TRBV2 - TRBD2 CASQSAGFQFF TGTGCCAGCCAATCAGCGGGATTTCAGTTCTTC
TRBJ1-1 13 TRBV15 - - CATSSGRGTEAFF TGTGCCACCAGCAGCGGGAGGGGCACTGAAGCTTTCTTT
TRBJ1-2 13 TRBV30 - TRBD1 CAWSADRDYGYTF TGTGCCTGGAGTGCCGACAGGGACTATGGCTACACCTTC
TRBJ1-2 12 TRBV29-1 - - CSVDAFNYGYTF TGCAGCGTGGACGCCTTTAACTATGGCTACACCTTC
TRBJ2-1 16 TRBV7-3 - - CASSPLKSSSYNEQFF TGTGCCAGCAGCCCCCTTAAGTCTAGCTCCTACAATGAGCAGTTCTTC
TRBJ2-6 15 TRBV4-2 once - CASSQDGSGANVLTF TGTGCCAGCAGCCAGGACGGCTCTGGGGCCAACGTCCTGACTTTC
TRBJ2-7 13 TRBV5-1 - - CASSLDRGNEQYF TGCGCCAGCAGCTTGGACCGAGGCAACGAGCAGTACTTC
TRBJ2-3 12 TRBV20-1 - - CSARVSTDTQYF TGCAGTGCTAGAGTCAGCACAGATACGCAGTATTTT
TRBJ1-5 13 TRBV30 - - CAWRGQPNQPQHF TGTGCCTGGAGAGGGCAGCCCAATCAGCCCCAGCATTTT
TRBJ2-7 15 TRBV28 - TRBD1 CASRLDRGPTYEQYF TGTGCCAGCAGGCTTGACAGGGGGCCGACGTACGAGCAGTACTTC
TRBJ2-7 19 TRBV5-1 - - CASSSGPVVMDRRPYEQYF TGCGCCAGCAGCTCGGGCCCGGTGGTAATGGACAGAAGGCCCTACGAGCAGTACTTC
TRBJ2-3 11 TRBV7-9 few - CASSEGDTQYF TGTGCCAGCTCCGAGGGAGATACGCAGTATTTT
TRBJ2-5 14 TRBV7-9 - - CASSLGDPGETQYF TGTGCCAGCAGCTTAGGGGATCCGGGAGAGACCCAGTACTTC
TRBJ2-5 16 TRBV2 - - CASSEKLALTRETQYF TGTGCCAGCAGTGAAAAGCTCGCACTAACGAGAGAGACCCAGTACTTC
TRBJ2-2 12 TRBV2 - - CASSGHTGELFF TGTGCCAGCAGTGGACATACAGGGGAGCTGTTTTTT
TRBJ2-5 14 TRBV12-5 - TRBD2 CASGQTSGQETQYF TGTGCTAGTGGTCAGACTAGCGGCCAAGAGACCCAGTACTTC
TRBJ2-3 13 TRBV5-6 - - CASSLPTTDTQYF TGTGCCAGCAGCCTCCCCACGACGGATACGCAGTATTTT
TRBJ2-1 17 TRBV18 once TRBD1 CASSRLAGTANYNEQFF TGTGCCAGCTCACGATTAGCCGGGACAGCGAATTACAATGAGCAGTTCTTC
TRBJ2-5 15 TRBV12-3/TRBV12-4 - TRBD2 CASSFSTGGPETQYF TGTGCCAGCAGTTTTAGTACGGGAGGGCCGGAGACCCAGTACTTC
TRBJ2-7 13 TRBV3-1 - - CASSLTSSYEQYF TGTGCCAGCAGCCTGACTAGCTCCTACGAGCAGTACTTC
TRBJ2-7 15 TRBV4-2 - - CASSQLGGGWYEQYF TGTGCCAGCAGCCAATTGGGTGGAGGGTGGTACGAGCAGTACTTC
TRBJ1-5 12 TRBV24-1 few - CATSTGNQPQHF TGTGCCACCAGTACGGGGAATCAGCCCCAGCATTTT
TRBJ1-2 11 TRBV30 - - CAWTEGYGYTF TGTGCCTGGACCGAGGGCTATGGCTACACCTTC
TRBJ2-7 15 TRBV6-6 - - CASSYSGDGVYEQYF TGTGCCAGCAGTTACTCAGGGGACGGGGTATACGAGCAGTACTTC
TRBJ2-1 13 TRBV9 - - CASSVASGIEQFF TGTGCCAGCAGCGTAGCTTCAGGGATTGAGCAGTTCTTC
TRBJ2-3 14 TRBV2 - TRBD1 CASNGDRSTDTQYF TGTGCCAGCAACGGGGACAGGAGCACAGATACGCAGTATTTT
TRBJ2-4 14 TRBV2 - - CASSLSGDKNIQYF TGTGCCAGCAGCCTATCCGGGGATAAAAACATTCAGTACTTC